Presented here are 22 T cell receptor beta chains from one specimen sequenced in a study of CD8 T cells in Susac syndrome. Random-hexamer reverse transcription was applied to about 0.45 to 1 ug RNA. TCRdb reprocessed the immunoSEQ multiplex PCR reads with MiXCR, giving one entry per CDR3 protein. In the table there are about 300,000 distinct CDR3 sequences, 65% to 90% of which are singletons. Sequenced input: CD8+ T cells from PBMCs. The source is a human donor with multiple sclerosis.

The chain is built from TRBV6-2 or TRBV6-3 and TRBJ1-4; 7 positions match TRBD1. With V trimmed by 4 bases and J by 11 bases, 7 bases remained unmatched. The CDR3 is 13 amino acids. Looked up from germline, CDR1 is MNHEY and CDR2 is SVGEGT. In nucleotides, the CDR3 is TGTGCCAGCAGTTCAGGGGACAGAAGGAAACTGTTTTTT. It translates to CASSSGDRRKLFF.

CDR3 bases: TGTGCCAGCATCGGGGCCCGACTTGTTCAATACGAGCAGTACTTC. Its translation: CASIGARLVQYEQYF. This chain uses TRBV28 with TRBJ2-7, with D possibly called TRBD1 or TRBD2 (5 bases each). CDR1 MDHEN and CDR2 SYDVKM come from the germline V gene. CDR3 size: 15 residues. V gave up 7 bases and J gave up 4 bases, with 20 bases separating them.

The rearrangement uses TRBV30 and TRBJ2-1; D may correspond to TRBD1 or TRBD2 (6 bases each). The germline V and J ends were trimmed by 5 bases and 8 bases, with 16 bases remaining between them. Germline-derived CDR1 and CDR2 are GTSNPN and SVGIG (reference sequence). The CDR3 covers 13 residues. The CDR3 loop is CAWAGQPFDEQFF. CDR3 DNA: TGTGCCTGGGCGGGACAACCCTTCGATGAGCAGTTCTTC.

The J gene is TRBJ1-1, the V gene TRBV6-2 or TRBV6-3; perhaps TRBD1 as D (5 bases). Trimming cost V 6 bases and J 4 bases, with 15 bases left between them. The CDR3 is made up of 14 amino acids. Germline values: CDR1 MNHEY, CDR2 SVGEGT. CDR3: CASSLTGGGTEAFF. The CDR3 DNA reads TGTGCCAGCAGCCTCACCGGCGGGGGCACTGAAGCTTTCTTT.

This clonotype was counted a single time. CDR3 nucleotides: TGTGCCAGCAGTTTATCGACAGTCTCCTACGAGCAGTACTTC. This translates into CASSLSTVSYEQYF. V is TRBV27 and J is TRBJ2-7; the D gene is possibly TRBD1 (5 bases). Germline V gene lookup returns CDR1 MNHEY and CDR2 SMNVEV (reference sequence). V was cut by 0 bases and J by 0 bases, with 6 bases left in between. The CDR3 has 14 amino acids.

The rearrangement links TRBV6-2 or TRBV6-3 to TRBJ2-2, with TRBD1 identical over 7 bases. Germline V CDR1 and CDR2: MNHEY, SVGEGT. The CDR3 extends over 16 amino acids. V lost 0 bases and J lost 6; bases outside the gene matches: 7. The CDR3 here is CASSYSQGRLAGELFF. In DNA form, the CDR3 reads TGTGCCAGCAGTTACTCACAGGGGCGCCTCGCCGGGGAGCTGTTTTTT.

The rearrangement links TRBV28 to TRBJ1-2; 7 bases match TRBD1. Germline V gene lookup returns CDR1 MDHEN and CDR2 SYDVKM. Losses at the gene ends were 5 bases for V and 8 bases for J; bases not matched to a gene: 17. The CDR3 has 16 amino acids. This chain's CDR3 is CASSTRSWTGRGGYTF. The CDR3 DNA sequence: TGTGCCAGCAGTACCCGATCGTGGACAGGAAGAGGGGGCTACACCTTC.

The genes are TRBV27 and TRBJ2-2; either TRBD1 or TRBD2 may fit D (5 bases each). The CDR3 totals 12 residues. Germline values: CDR1 MNHEY, CDR2 SMNVEV (reference sequence). The germline V and J ends were trimmed by 8 bases and 6 bases, with 10 bases remaining between them. CDR3 nucleotide sequence: TGTGCCAGCTGGGGGATGGCCGGGGAGCTGTTTTTT. This encodes CASWGMAGELFF.

The chain joins TRBV6-2 or TRBV6-3 to TRBJ1-2; D call uncertain. The CDR3 is made up of 11 amino acids. Germline V CDR1 and CDR2: MNHEY, SVGEGT. Trimming removed 0 bases from V and 8 bases from J, with 4 bases in between. The CDR3 loop is CASSYSVGYTF. The DNA for the CDR3 is TGTGCCAGCAGTTACTCGGTGGGCTACACCTTC.

The rearrangement links TRBV11-2 to TRBJ2-1, with 9 bases fitting TRBD2. Germline CDR1 reads SGHAT; CDR2 reads FQNNGV. With 4 bases clipped from V and 10 bases from J, the junction kept 2 bases outside the gene matches. This CDR3 contains 12 residues. This chain's CDR3 is CASSSLAGEQFF. The CDR3 nucleotides are TGTGCCAGCAGCTCACTAGCGGGCGAGCAGTTCTTC.

This rearrangement joins TRBV7-3 to TRBJ2-7; 7 bases are a match to TRBD2. The CDR3 is 14 amino acids. The V gene's germline CDR1 is SGHTA and CDR2 FQGTGA. The V and J ends lost 5 bases and 1 base, in that order; junction bases with no gene match: 5. The CDR3 spells CASSPGGNSYEQYF. CDR3 coding DNA: TGTGCCAGCAGCCCGGGGGGAAATTCCTACGAGCAGTACTTC. The variable domain in full, with the rest retrieved from reference TRBV7-3 and TRBJ2-7, is GAGVSQTPSNKVTEKGKYVELRCDPISGHTALYWYRQSLGQGPEFLIYFQGTGAADDSGLPNDRFFAVRPEGSVSTLKIQRTERGDSAVYLCASSPGGNSYEQYFGPGTRLTVT.

This clonotype occurred once. For the CDR3, the DNA is TGCAGTGCTAGTGCCCCGGCTAGCGGGAGCCCCCCCTACAATGAGCAGTTCTTC. Translated: CSASAPASGSPPYNEQFF. This sequence joins TRBV20-1 and TRBJ2-1; 10 nucleotides line up with TRBD2. Germline CDR1 is DFQATT and CDR2 is SNEGSKA (reference sequence). Unmatched junction bases numbered 13, after V lost 3 bases and J lost 2 bases. The CDR3 length is 18 residues.

The chain carries TRBV21-1 and TRBJ2-4; the D segment call TRBD2 is taken from the table without a DNA check. TRBV21-1 has pseudogene status. The CDR3 spans 21 residues. This chain's CDR3 is CASSRTLPLNARKVAKNIQYF. The CDR3 nucleotides read TGTGCCAGCAGCAGAACCCTACCGCTAAACGCTCGAAAAGTAGCCAAAAACATTCAGTACTTC.

The rearrangement links TRBV28 to TRBJ2-1; the D is unclear. V was pared by 5 bases and J by 7 bases, with 9 bases between. CDR1 is MDHEN and CDR2 is SYDVKM in the germline V gene. This CDR3 comprises 12 residues. CDR3 region: CASSPKENEQFF. The CDR3, as DNA: TGTGCCAGCAGTCCCAAGGAAAATGAGCAGTTCTTC.

The rearrangement links TRBV6-5 to TRBJ2-1, with 9 bases matching TRBD2. Per the germline V gene, CDR1 is MNHEY and CDR2 is SVGAGI. The CDR3 is made up of 18 amino acids. V shed 2 bases, J shed 9 bases, and the junction held 17 bases outside the gene matches. The DNA for the CDR3 is TGTGCCAGCAGTTACGGCCCCCCTCTCAGCGGGAGGAACAGTGAGCAGTTCTTC. Its translation is CASSYGPPLSGRNSEQFF.

The chain joins TRBV28 to TRBJ2-7; TRBD2 aligns across 7 bases. The germline V gene has CDR1 MDHEN and CDR2 SYDVKM. The CDR3 runs 14 residues. Trimming at V came to 1 base and at J to 4 bases, leaving 4 bases not matched to a gene. CDR3 DNA: TGTGCCAGCAGTTTATTGGTGGGAGGGTACGAGCAGTACTTC. Translated, it gives CASSLLVGGYEQYF.

V usage is TRBV2 and J usage is TRBJ1-1; TRBD1 might be the D (6 bases). CDR1 and CDR2 from the germline V gene are SNHLY and FYNNEI. Trimming cost V 6 bases and J 0 bases, with 8 bases left between them. The length of the CDR3 is 13 residues. The CDR3 DNA follows: TGTGCCAGCAGGGACAGTATGAACACTGAAGCTTTCTTT. Translated: CASRDSMNTEAFF.

This clonotype was recorded only once. The chain joins TRBV6-2 or TRBV6-3 to TRBJ1-5; D perhaps matches TRBD1 (5 bases). This CDR3 has 15 residues. Germline CDR1 reads MNHEY; CDR2 reads SVGEGT. With 6 bases removed from V and 1 base from J, the gap between germline ends came to 13 bases. The CDR3 coding sequence is TGTGCCAGCAGCGCACCCGGGACGAGCAATCAGCCCCAGCATTTT. It codes for CASSAPGTSNQPQHF.

In this sample, this clonotype turned up a few times. The chain carries TRBV6-1 and TRBJ2-7; possible D gene TRBD2, 6 bases. Trimming shortened V by 4 bases and J by 0 bases, and 10 bases separated the two germline ends. Germline CDR1 and CDR2: MNHNS and SASEGT. This CDR3 spans 14 amino acids. The CDR3 sequence is CASSARGSSYEQYF. DNA for the CDR3: TGTGCCAGCAGTGCGCGGGGAAGCTCCTACGAGCAGTACTTC.

The chain combines TRBV19 with TRBJ2-3; D is possibly TRBD1 (6 bases). The CDR3 consists of 13 residues. V lost 8 bases, J lost 2 bases, and 11 bases lay in between. The germline V gene encodes CDR1 LNHDA and CDR2 SQIVND (reference sequence). This CDR3 is CASLDRSTDTQYF. The CDR3 nucleotides are TGTGCCAGTCTCGACAGGTCCACAGATACGCAGTATTTT.

This chain uses TRBV2 with TRBJ1-4, with D tentatively TRBD1 (5 bases). CDR1 and CDR2 (germline): SNHLY, FYNNEI. Trimming removed 2 bases from V and 8 bases from J, with 12 bases in between. The CDR3 has 14 amino acids. The CDR3 nucleotides read TGTGCCAGCAGTGAACCAGGGTACGGGGAAAAACTGTTTTTT. It yields the protein CASSEPGYGEKLFF.

This clonotype was seen a single time. V gene TRBV25-1 combines with J gene TRBJ2-3, with TRBD2 matching 11 bases. Germline trimming cut 9 bases from V and 3 bases from J; bases unmatched to any gene: 5. The CDR3 totals 14 residues. Germline V lookup: CDR1 MGHDK, CDR2 SYGVNS. CDR3 DNA: TGTGCCAGTTCACTAGCGGGAGATACAGATACGCAGTATTTT. Residues: CASSLAGDTDTQYF.